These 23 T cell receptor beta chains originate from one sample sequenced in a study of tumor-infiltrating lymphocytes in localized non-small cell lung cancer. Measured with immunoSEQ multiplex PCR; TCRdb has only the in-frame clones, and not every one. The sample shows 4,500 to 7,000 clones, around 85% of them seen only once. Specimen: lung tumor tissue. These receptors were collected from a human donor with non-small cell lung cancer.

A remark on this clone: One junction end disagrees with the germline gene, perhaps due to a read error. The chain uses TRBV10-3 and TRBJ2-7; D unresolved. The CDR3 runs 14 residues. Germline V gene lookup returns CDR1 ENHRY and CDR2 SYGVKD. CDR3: CAIRVGSYSHEQYF. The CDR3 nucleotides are TGTGCCATCAGGGTGGGGTCCTACTCCCACGAGCAGTACTTC.

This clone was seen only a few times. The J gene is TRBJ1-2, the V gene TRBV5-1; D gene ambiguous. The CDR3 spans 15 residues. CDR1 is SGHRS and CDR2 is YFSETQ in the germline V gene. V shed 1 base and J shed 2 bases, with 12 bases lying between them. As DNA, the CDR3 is TGCGCCAGCAGCTTGAGTCTCGGCGACAACTATGGCTACACCTTC. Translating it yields CASSLSLGDNYGYTF.

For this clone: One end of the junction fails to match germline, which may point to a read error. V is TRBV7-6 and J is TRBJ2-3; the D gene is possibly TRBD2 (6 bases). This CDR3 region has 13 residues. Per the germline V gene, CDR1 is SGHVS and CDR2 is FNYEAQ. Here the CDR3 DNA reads TGTGCCAGCAGGTTAGAGCGGGCAGATACGCAGTATTTT. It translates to CASRLERADTQYF.

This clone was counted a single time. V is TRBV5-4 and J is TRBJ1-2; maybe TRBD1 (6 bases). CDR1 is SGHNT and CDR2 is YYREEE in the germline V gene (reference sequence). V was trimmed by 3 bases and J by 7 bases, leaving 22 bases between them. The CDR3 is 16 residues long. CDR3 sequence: CASSSHSQGRVSGYTF. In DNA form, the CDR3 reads TGTGCCAGCAGCTCTCATTCACAGGGAAGAGTATCTGGCTACACCTTC. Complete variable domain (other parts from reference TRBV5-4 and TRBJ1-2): ETGVTQSPTHLIKTRGQQVTLRCSSQSGHNTVSWYQQALGQGPQFIFQYYREEENGRGNFPPRFSGLQFPNYSSELNVNALELDDSALYLCASSSHSQGRVSGYTFGSGTRLTVV.

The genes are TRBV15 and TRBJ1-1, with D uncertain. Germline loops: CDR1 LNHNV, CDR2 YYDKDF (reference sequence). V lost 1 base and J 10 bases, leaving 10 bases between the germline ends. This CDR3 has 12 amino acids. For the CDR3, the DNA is TGTGCCACCAGCAGAGTAGGCGAGCGAGCTTTCTTT. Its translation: CATSRVGERAFF.

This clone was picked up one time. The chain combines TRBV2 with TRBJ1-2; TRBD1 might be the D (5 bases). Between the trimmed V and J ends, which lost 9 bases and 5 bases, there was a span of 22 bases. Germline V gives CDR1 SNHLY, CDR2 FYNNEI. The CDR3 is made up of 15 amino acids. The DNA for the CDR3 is TGTGCCAGTCTACAATACCCCGGGGCGTGGTATGGCTACACCTTC. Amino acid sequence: CASLQYPGAWYGYTF.

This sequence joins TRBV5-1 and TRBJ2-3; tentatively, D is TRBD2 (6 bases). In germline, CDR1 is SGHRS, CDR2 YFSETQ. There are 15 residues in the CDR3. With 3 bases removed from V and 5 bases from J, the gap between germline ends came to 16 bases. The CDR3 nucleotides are TGCGCCAGCAGCTCAACCCCCGGGGGAGGAGATACGCAGTATTTT. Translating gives CASSSTPGGGDTQYF.

Written as DNA, the CDR3 is TGTGCCAGCAGTGGTGTAAGGGGCTCAAAAGCTTTCTTT. It specifies CASSGVRGSKAFF. The chain recombines TRBV27 with TRBJ1-1, with D possibly TRBD1 on 5 matching bases. Between the trimmed V and J ends, which lost 5 bases and 9 bases, there was a span of 16 bases. CDR1 is MNHEY, CDR2 SMNVEV, per germline (reference sequence). The CDR3 has 13 amino acids.

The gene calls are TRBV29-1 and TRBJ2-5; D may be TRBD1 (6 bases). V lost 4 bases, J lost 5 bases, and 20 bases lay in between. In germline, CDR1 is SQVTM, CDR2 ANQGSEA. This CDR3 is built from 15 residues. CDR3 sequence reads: CSVVQGGAKWETQYF. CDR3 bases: TGCAGCGTTGTCCAAGGGGGAGCCAAATGGGAGACCCAGTACTTC.

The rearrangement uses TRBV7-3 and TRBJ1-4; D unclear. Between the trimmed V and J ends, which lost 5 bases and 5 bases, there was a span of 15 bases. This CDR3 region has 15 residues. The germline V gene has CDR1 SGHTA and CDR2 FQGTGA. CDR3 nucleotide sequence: TGTGCCAGCAGCCCCAGTGGAGGCCTGAATGAAAAACTGTTTTTT. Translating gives CASSPSGGLNEKLFF.

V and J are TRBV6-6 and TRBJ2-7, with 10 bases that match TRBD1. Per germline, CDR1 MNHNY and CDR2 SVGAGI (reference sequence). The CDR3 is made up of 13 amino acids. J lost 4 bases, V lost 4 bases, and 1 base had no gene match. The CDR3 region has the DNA TGTGCCAGCAGTTGGGGACAGGGGTACGAGCAGTACTTC. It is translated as CASSWGQGYEQYF.

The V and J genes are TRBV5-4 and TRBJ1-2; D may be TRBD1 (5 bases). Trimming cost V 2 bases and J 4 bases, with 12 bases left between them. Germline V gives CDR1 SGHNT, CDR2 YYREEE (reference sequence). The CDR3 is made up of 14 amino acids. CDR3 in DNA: TGTGCCAGCAGCTTATCAGGGTCCCGCTATGGCTACACCTTC. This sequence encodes CASSLSGSRYGYTF.

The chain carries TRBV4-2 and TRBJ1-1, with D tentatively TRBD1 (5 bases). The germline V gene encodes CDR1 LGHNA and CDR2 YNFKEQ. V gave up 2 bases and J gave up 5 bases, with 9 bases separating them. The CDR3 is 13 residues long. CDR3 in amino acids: CASSQSGGTEAFF. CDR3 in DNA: TGTGCCAGCAGCCAAAGTGGGGGAACTGAAGCTTTCTTT.

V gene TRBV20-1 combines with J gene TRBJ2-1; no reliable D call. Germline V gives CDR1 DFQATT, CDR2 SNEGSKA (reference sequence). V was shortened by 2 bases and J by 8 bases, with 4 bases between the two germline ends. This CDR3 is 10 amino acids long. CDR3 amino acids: CSARNDEQFF. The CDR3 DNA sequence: TGCAGTGCTAGAAACGATGAGCAGTTCTTC.

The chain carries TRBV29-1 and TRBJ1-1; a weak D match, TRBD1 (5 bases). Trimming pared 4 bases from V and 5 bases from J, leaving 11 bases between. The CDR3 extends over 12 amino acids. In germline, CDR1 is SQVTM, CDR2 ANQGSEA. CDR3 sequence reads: CSVASGSTEAFF. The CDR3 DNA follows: TGCAGCGTTGCGTCAGGGAGTACTGAAGCTTTCTTT.

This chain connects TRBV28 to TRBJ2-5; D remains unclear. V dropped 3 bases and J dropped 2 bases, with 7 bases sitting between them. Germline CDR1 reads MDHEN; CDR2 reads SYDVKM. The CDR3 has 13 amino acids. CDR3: CASSFDFQETQYF. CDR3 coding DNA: TGTGCCAGCAGTTTTGACTTTCAAGAGACCCAGTACTTC.

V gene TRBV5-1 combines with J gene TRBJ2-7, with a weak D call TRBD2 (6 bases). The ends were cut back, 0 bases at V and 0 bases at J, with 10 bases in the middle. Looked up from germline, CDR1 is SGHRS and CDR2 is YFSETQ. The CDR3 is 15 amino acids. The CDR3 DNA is TGCGCCAGCAGCTTGGATCCGGGAGCCTCCTACGAGCAGTACTTC. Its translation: CASSLDPGASYEQYF.

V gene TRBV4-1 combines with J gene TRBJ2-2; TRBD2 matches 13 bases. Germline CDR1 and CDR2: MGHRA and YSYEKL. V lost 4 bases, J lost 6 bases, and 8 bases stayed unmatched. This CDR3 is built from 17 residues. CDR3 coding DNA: TGCGCCAGCAGCCTAAACGGACTAGCGGGAGAGTCCGGGGAGCTGTTTTTT. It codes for CASSLNGLAGESGELFF.

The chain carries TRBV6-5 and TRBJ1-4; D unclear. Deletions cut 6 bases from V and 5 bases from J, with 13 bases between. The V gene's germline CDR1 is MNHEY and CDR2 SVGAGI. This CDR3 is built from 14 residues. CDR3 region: CASRRSMGNEKLFF. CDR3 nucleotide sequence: TGTGCCAGCAGGCGATCTATGGGGAATGAAAAACTGTTTTTT.

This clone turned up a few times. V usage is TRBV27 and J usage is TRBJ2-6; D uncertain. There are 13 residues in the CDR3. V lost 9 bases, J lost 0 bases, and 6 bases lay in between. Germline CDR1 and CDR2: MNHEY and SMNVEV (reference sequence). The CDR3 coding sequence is TGTGCCAGTAGACCCTCTGGGGCCAACGTCCTGACTTTC. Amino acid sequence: CASRPSGANVLTF.

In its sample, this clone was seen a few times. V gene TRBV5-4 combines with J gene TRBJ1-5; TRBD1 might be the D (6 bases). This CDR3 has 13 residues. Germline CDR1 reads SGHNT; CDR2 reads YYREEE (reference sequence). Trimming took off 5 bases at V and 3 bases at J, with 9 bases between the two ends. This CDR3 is CASRGGPNQPQHF. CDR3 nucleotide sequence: TGTGCCAGCAGAGGGGGTCCCAATCAGCCCCAGCATTTT. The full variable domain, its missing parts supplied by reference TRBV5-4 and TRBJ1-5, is ETGVTQSPTHLIKTRGQQVTLRCSSQSGHNTVSWYQQALGQGPQFIFQYYREEENGRGNFPPRFSGLQFPNYSSELNVNALELDDSALYLCASRGGPNQPQHFGDGTRLSIL.

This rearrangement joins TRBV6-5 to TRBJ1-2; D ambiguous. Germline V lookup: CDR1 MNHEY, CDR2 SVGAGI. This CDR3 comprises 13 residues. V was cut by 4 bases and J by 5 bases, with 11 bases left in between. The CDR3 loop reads CASSSRGPYGYTF. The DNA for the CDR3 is TGTGCCAGCAGTTCCCGAGGACCTTATGGCTACACCTTC.

The CDR3 protein is CASSYVGTRRGYTF. The CDR3 DNA reads TGTGCCAGCAGTTACGTCGGAACAAGACGCGGCTACACCTTC. The J gene is TRBJ1-2, the V gene TRBV6-5; the D is unclear. The germline V and J ends were trimmed by 2 bases and 8 bases, with 15 bases remaining between them. CDR1 MNHEY and CDR2 SVGAGI come from the germline V gene. The CDR3 runs to 14 residues.